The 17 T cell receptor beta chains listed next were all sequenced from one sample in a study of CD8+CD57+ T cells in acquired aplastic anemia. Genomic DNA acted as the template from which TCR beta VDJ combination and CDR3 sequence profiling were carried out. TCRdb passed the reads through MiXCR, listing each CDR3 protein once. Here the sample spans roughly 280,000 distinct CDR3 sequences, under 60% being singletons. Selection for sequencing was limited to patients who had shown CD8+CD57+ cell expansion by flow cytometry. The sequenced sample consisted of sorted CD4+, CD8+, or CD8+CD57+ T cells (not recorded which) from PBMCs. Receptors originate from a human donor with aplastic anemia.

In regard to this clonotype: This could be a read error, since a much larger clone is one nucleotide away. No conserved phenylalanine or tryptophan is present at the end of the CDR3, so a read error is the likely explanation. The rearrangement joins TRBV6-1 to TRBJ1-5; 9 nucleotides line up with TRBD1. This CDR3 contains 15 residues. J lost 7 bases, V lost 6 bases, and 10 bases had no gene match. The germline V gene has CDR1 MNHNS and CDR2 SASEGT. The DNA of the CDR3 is TGTGCCAGCAGCCTAAGACAGGGGGAGAGCCAGCCCCAGCATTGT. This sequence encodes CASSLRQGESQPQHC.

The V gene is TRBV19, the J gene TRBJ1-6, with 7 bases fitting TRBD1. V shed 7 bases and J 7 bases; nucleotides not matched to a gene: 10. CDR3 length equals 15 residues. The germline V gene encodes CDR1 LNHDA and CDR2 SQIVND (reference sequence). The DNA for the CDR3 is TGTGCCAGTAAAAGGCAGGGGGGTAAAAATTCACCCCTCCACTTT. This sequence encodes CASKRQGGKNSPLHF.

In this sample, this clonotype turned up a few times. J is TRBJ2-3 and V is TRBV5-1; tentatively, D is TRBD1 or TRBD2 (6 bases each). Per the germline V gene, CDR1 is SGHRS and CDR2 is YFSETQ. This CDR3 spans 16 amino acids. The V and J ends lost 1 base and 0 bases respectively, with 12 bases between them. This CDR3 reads CASSLWGAISTDTQYF. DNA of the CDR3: TGCGCCAGCAGCTTGTGGGGGGCGATAAGCACAGATACGCAGTATTTT.

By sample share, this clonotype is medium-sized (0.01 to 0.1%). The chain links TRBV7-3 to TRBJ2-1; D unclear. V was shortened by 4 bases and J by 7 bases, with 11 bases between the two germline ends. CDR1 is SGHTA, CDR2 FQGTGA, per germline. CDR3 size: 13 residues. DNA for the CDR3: TGTGCCAGCAGCTGGGTGGTGGGGAATGAGCAGTTCTTC. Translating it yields CASSWVVGNEQFF.

CDR3 residues: CSARVRGEKLFF. In DNA form, the CDR3 reads TGCAGTGCTAGAGTCAGGGGTGAAAAACTGTTTTTT. The gene calls are TRBV20-1 and TRBJ1-4; D may be TRBD1 (6 bases). CDR1 and CDR2 from the germline V gene are DFQATT and SNEGSKA (reference sequence). V was cut by 1 base and J by 7 bases, with 7 bases left in between. The CDR3 is 12 amino acids.

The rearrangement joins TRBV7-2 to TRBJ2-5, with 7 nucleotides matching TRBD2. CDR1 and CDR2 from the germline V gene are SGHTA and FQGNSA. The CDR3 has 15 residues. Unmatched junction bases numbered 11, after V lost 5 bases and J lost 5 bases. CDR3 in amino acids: CASSPTAGVHETQYF. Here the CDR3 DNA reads TGTGCCAGCAGCCCCACCGCGGGGGTTCATGAGACCCAGTACTTC.

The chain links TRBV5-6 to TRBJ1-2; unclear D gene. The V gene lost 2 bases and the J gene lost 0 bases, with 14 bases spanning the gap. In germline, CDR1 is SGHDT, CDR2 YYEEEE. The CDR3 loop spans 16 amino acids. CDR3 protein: CASSFAVRRTNYGYTF. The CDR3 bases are TGTGCCAGCAGCTTCGCGGTACGAAGAACTAACTATGGCTACACCTTC.

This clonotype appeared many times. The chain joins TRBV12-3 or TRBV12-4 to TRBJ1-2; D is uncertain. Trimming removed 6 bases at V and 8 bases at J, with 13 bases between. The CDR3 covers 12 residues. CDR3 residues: CASSPPSAGYTF. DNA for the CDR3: TGTGCCAGCAGCCCCCCAAGCGCCGGCTACACCTTC.

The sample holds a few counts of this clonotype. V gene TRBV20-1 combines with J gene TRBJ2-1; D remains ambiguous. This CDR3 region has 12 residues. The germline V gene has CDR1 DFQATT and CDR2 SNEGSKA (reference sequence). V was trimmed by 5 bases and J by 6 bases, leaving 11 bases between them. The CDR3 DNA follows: TGCAGTGCTGGTCTAGGGTCCAATGAGCAGTTCTTC. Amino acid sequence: CSAGLGSNEQFF.

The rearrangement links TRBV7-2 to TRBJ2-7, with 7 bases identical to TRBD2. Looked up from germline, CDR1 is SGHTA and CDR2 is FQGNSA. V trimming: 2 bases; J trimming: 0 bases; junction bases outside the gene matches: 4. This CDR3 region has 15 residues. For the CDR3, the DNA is TGTGCCAGCAGCTTAATGGGGGGGAGCTCCTACGAGCAGTACTTC. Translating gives CASSLMGGSSYEQYF.

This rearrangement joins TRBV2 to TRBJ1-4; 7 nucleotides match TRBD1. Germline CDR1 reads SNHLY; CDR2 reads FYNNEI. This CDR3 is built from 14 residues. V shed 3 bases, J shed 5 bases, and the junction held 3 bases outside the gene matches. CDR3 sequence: CASSEETGNEKLFF. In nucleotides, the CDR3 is TGTGCCAGCAGTGAGGAGACAGGGAATGAAAAACTGTTTTTT.

This CDR3 reads CASSAKGAADTQYF. DNA of the CDR3: TGTGCCAGCAGTGCTAAGGGGGCGGCAGATACGCAGTATTTT. V gene TRBV2 combines with J gene TRBJ2-3; TRBD1 agrees at 7 bases. Germline assignment: CDR1 SNHLY and CDR2 FYNNEI. The CDR3 is 14 amino acids. V gave up 4 bases and J gave up 4 bases; unmatched junction bases: 5.

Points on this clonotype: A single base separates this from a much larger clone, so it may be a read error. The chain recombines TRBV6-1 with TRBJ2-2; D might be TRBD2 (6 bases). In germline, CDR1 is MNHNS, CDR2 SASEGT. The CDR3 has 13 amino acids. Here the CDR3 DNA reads TGTGCCAGTTCAAGAGGAGACACCGGGGGGCTGTTTTTT. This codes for CASSRGDTGGLFF.

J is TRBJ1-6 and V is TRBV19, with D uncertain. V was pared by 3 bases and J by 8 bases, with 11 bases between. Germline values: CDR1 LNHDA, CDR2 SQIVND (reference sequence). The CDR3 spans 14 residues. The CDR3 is CASSMAATDSPLHF. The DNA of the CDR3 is TGTGCCAGTAGTATGGCAGCGACGGATTCACCCCTCCACTTT.

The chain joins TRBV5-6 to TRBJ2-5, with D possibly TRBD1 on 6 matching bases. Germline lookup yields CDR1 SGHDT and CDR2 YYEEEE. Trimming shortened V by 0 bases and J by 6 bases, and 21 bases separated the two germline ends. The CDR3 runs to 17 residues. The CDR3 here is CASSLASLAGARQTQYF. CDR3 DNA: TGTGCCAGCAGCTTGGCAAGTTTGGCAGGGGCTCGTCAGACCCAGTACTTC.

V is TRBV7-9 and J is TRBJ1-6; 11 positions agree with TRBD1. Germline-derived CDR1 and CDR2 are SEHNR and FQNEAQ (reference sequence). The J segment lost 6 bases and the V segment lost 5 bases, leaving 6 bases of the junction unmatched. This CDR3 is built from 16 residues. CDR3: CASSHGQGARNSPLHF. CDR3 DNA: TGTGCCAGCAGCCACGGACAGGGGGCGCGTAATTCACCCCTCCACTTT.

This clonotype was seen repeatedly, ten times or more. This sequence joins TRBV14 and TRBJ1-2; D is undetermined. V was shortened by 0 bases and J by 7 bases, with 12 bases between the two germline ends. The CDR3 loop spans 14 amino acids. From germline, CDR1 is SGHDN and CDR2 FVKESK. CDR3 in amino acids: CASSQEFAGGGYTF. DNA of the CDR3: TGTGCCAGCAGCCAAGAGTTCGCTGGAGGTGGCTACACCTTC.